Described below is a single T cell receptor beta chain sequence and its context. V lost 0 bases to trimming and J lost 2 bases; unmatched junction nucleotides: 15. This CDR3 region has 20 residues. Per germline, CDR1 SGHDN and CDR2 FVKESK. This entry comes from a study of shared clonotypes between healthy human individuals. Some clones are missing from TCRdb's copy, which holds only in-frame ones; the method was immunoSEQ multiplex PCR. Of about 690,000 clones in the sample, 90% are singletons; the top ten hold about 34%. Donors were healthy HIV-negative adults without recent acute infections or vaccinations.

The gene calls are TRBV14 and TRBJ2-7, with 11 nucleotides matching TRBD1. This sequence originates from a young man in good health. Some clones in this sample may be carry-over from other donors' samples. Sequencing was performed on memory CD8+ T cells from PBMCs. Subset meaning: CD45RO+ cells pooled with CCR7-negative TemRA cells. The CDR3 DNA is TGTGCCAGCAGCCAAGATCGAGGGACAGGGGGTTCGATTATTACCTACGAGCAGTACTTC. It yields the protein CASSQDRGTGGSIITYEQYF.